Below are 18 T cell receptor beta chains sequenced from a single sample in a study of cytomegalovirus exposure and HLA in healthy donors. Sequencing used immunoSEQ multiplex PCR; TCRdb keeps in-frame clones, though not all of them. This table holds about 170,000 clones, roughly nine tenths found once. The sample taken for sequencing was PBMCs. All receptors come from a woman between 18 and 29 years old in good health and CMV-seropositive.

The chain carries TRBV25-1 and TRBJ1-5; the match to TRBD1 covers 11 bases. Germline trimming cut 3 bases from V and 11 bases from J; bases unmatched to any gene: 0. CDR1 is MGHDK and CDR2 is SYGVNS in the germline V gene. This CDR3 comprises 12 residues. The CDR3 loop is CASSEGQGAQHF. CDR3 coding DNA: TGTGCCAGCAGTGAGGGACAGGGGGCCCAGCATTTT.

The J gene is TRBJ2-6, the V gene TRBV19, with a tentative D call TRBD2 (5 bases). The CDR3 extends over 17 amino acids. Trimming cost V 6 bases and J 3 bases, with 18 bases left between them. From germline, CDR1 is LNHDA and CDR2 SQIVND (reference sequence). Here the CDR3 reads CASSRGSPRGGANVLTF. In nucleotides, the CDR3 is TGTGCCAGTAGCCGAGGGTCCCCCCGTGGTGGGGCCAACGTCCTGACTTTC. Using reference TRBV19 and TRBJ2-6 for the parts outside the CDR3, the full variable domain is DGGITQSPKYLFRKEGQNVTLSCEQNLNHDAMYWYRQDPGQGLRLIYYSQIVNDFQKGDIAEGYSVSREKKESFPLTVTSAQKNPTAFYLCASSRGSPRGGANVLTFGAGSRLTVL.

The gene calls are TRBV7-3 and TRBJ2-1; 14 nucleotides match TRBD2. The CDR3 runs 15 residues. The V gene's germline CDR1 is SGHTA and CDR2 FQGTGA. The V gene end was trimmed by 2 bases and the J gene end by 9 bases; junction bases not matched to a gene: 3. CDR3 nucleotides: TGTGCCAGCAGCTTAGGACTAGCGGGAGGAAGTGAGCAGTTCTTC. It yields the protein CASSLGLAGGSEQFF.

The sample holds one count of this clone. The rearrangement joins TRBV11-2 to TRBJ1-1, with D possibly matching TRBD1 (5 bases). Germline V CDR1 and CDR2: SGHAT, FQNNGV. Trimming removed 7 bases from V and 3 bases from J, with 18 bases in between. The CDR3 sequence is 15 residues long. The DNA for the CDR3 is TGTGCCAGCATCCATTTAGGGGTGGCGGACACTGAAGCTTTCTTT. Its protein product is CASIHLGVADTEAFF.

This chain joins TRBV14 and TRBJ2-7, with TRBD2 matching 9 bases. V lost 2 bases and J lost 3; bases outside the gene matches: 17. The CDR3 is 19 amino acids. From germline, CDR1 is SGHDN and CDR2 FVKESK. For the CDR3, the DNA is TGTGCCAGCAGCCAACCCGGCGGGAGGGCCGTTCACGTGGGCTACGAGCAGTACTTC. This encodes CASSQPGGRAVHVGYEQYF.

The CDR3 bases are TGTGCCAGCTCACCGCAGGGGGTATCGAACACTGAAGCTTTCTTT. Amino acids: CASSPQGVSNTEAFF. This chain uses TRBV18 with TRBJ1-1; 7 bases match TRBD1. The germline V gene has CDR1 KGHSH and CDR2 LQKENI. The CDR3 length is 15 residues. The trim removed 3 bases at V and 1 base at J, leaving 5 bases unmatched.

This sequence joins TRBV6-1 and TRBJ2-7; 9 bases match TRBD1. The trim removed 2 bases at V and 0 bases at J, leaving 8 bases unmatched. CDR3 length: 17 amino acids. Germline V gene data show CDR1 as MNHNS and CDR2 as SASEGT. The CDR3 reads CASSESYRGLSSYEQYF. Here the CDR3 DNA reads TGTGCCAGCAGTGAATCATACAGGGGGCTGAGCTCCTACGAGCAGTACTTC.

J is TRBJ2-1 and V is TRBV10-3; the match to TRBD2 covers 10 bases. Losses at the gene ends were 9 bases for V and 2 bases for J; bases not matched to a gene: 4. The CDR3 sequence is 14 residues long. Germline CDR1 and CDR2: ENHRY and SYGVKD. CDR3 sequence (DNA): TGTGCCATGCGGACTAGCGGAACCTACAATGAGCAGTTCTTC. Its translation: CAMRTSGTYNEQFF.

V usage is TRBV9 and J usage is TRBJ1-2; TRBD1 matches at 8 bases. J gave up 0 bases and V 3 bases, and 4 bases lay outside the gene matches. The CDR3 consists of 15 residues. In germline, CDR1 is SGDLS, CDR2 YYNGEE. The CDR3 bases are TGTGCCAGCAGCGGGGACAGGCCGTCTAACTATGGCTACACCTTC. Amino acids: CASSGDRPSNYGYTF.

CDR3: CASSLTGEAFF. The CDR3 DNA reads as TGTGCCAGCAGTCTAACAGGGGAAGCTTTCTTT. The gene calls are TRBV7-9 and TRBJ1-1; D possibly corresponds to TRBD1 (6 bases). V lost 6 bases, J lost 8 bases, and 10 bases lay in between. Germline V CDR1 and CDR2: SEHNR, FQNEAQ (reference sequence). This CDR3 spans 11 amino acids.

The chain recombines TRBV7-2 with TRBJ1-5; 9 positions agree with TRBD1. V trimming: 5 bases; J trimming: 4 bases; junction bases outside the gene matches: 6. This CDR3 has 15 amino acids. Per germline, CDR1 SGHTA and CDR2 FQGNSA. The chain's CDR3 is CASSPGQGRNQPQHF. DNA of the CDR3: TGTGCCAGCAGCCCGGGACAGGGTAGGAATCAGCCCCAGCATTTT.

This chain connects TRBV7-8 to TRBJ2-7; 9 bases match TRBD1. The CDR3 covers 17 residues. Germline trimming cut 6 bases from V and 1 base from J; bases unmatched to any gene: 13. The germline V gene encodes CDR1 SGHVS and CDR2 FQNEAQ. The CDR3 region has the DNA TGTGCCAGCAGACCAACAGGGGGCGCGACCCCATCCTACGAGCAGTACTTC. This codes for CASRPTGGATPSYEQYF. The full variable domain, rest sourced from reference TRBV7-8 and TRBJ2-7, is GAGVSQSPRYKVAKRGQDVALRCDPISGHVSLFWYQQALGQGPEFLTYFQNEAQLDKSGLPSDRFFAERPEGSVSTLKIQRTQQEDSAVYLCASRPTGGATPSYEQYFGPGTRLTVT.

This chain links TRBV7-8 with TRBJ2-1; 8 bases are a match to TRBD1. Germline V CDR1 and CDR2: SGHVS, FQNEAQ. The length of the CDR3 is 15 residues. V lost 5 bases and J lost 8; bases outside the gene matches: 11. The CDR3 DNA follows: TGTGCCAGCAGCAACGGACAGGGTCTAATTTATGAGCAGTTCTTC. Its protein is CASSNGQGLIYEQFF.

The chain employs TRBV5-1 and TRBJ2-3; 12 nucleotides line up with TRBD2. The ends lost 4 bases at V and 5 bases at J; junction bases unmatched: 8. Germline assignment: CDR1 SGHRS and CDR2 YFSETQ. This CDR3 comprises 16 residues. Written as DNA, the CDR3 is TGCGCCAGCAGCCCCCTAGCGGGAGGGCCGGGAGATACGCAGTATTTT. Encoded protein: CASSPLAGGPGDTQYF.

CDR3 DNA sequence: TGTGCCAGCAGTTACGGGGCGTCTGGGGCCAACGTCCTGACTTTC. Encoded protein: CASSYGASGANVLTF. V and J are TRBV6-5 and TRBJ2-6; the D gene is possibly TRBD1 (5 bases). The CDR3 is made up of 15 amino acids. Germline values: CDR1 MNHEY, CDR2 SVGAGI. Deletions cut 2 bases from V and 1 base from J, with 6 bases between.

This clone has only one observation. The rearrangement links TRBV6-4 to TRBJ2-3; 9 bases are a match to TRBD2. CDR3 size: 15 residues. The ends lost 6 bases at V and 3 bases at J; junction bases unmatched: 7. Germline assignment: CDR1 MRHNA and CDR2 SNTAGT. Here the CDR3 DNA reads TGTGCCAGCAGCCAAGCGGGAGGAGTAACAGATACGCAGTATTTT. Protein sequence: CASSQAGGVTDTQYF.

The CDR3 region has the DNA TGCGCCAGCAGCGTGGGACTCTCCTACGAGCAGTACTTC. Protein sequence: CASSVGLSYEQYF. The chain combines TRBV5-1 with TRBJ2-7; possibly TRBD2 for D (6 bases). The length of the CDR3 is 13 residues. Germline V lookup: CDR1 SGHRS, CDR2 YFSETQ. The V end lost 4 bases, the J end lost 0 bases, and 8 bases lay between the germline ends. Filled out from reference TRBV5-1 and TRBJ2-7, the complete variable domain reads KAGVTQTPRYLIKTRGQQVTLSCSPISGHRSVSWYQQTPGQGLQFLFEYFSETQRNKGNFPGRFSGRQFSNSRSEMNVSTLELGDSALYLCASSVGLSYEQYFGPGTRLTVT.

The rearrangement uses TRBV27 and TRBJ2-5; D perhaps matches TRBD2 (5 bases). Between the trimmed V and J ends, which lost 6 bases and 7 bases, there was a span of 15 bases. In germline, CDR1 is MNHEY, CDR2 SMNVEV (reference sequence). CDR3 length: 13 residues. The CDR3 here is CASRNGGFSTQYF. In DNA form, the CDR3 reads TGTGCCAGCAGAAACGGCGGGTTTTCGACCCAGTACTTC.